This T cell receptor (beta chain) came from a study of cytomegalovirus exposure and HLA in healthy donors. Study conclusions and caveats: The likely origin of a cluster of highly shared sequence variants was a sequencing artifact. Per published accounts, TCR beta sequences correctly predicted the HLA-A and HLA-B alleles of most subjects. Diagnosis of cytomegalovirus status made by the classifier reportedly showed high specificity and sensitivity.

As regards this clone: Its antigen is unknown.

The CDR3 contains 15 residues. CDR1 and CDR2 from the germline V gene are SNHLY and FYNNEI. Germline trimming cut 4 bases from V and 1 base from J; bases unmatched to any gene: 1. The PCR used 60 Vbeta and 13 Jbeta primers. Profiling relied on immunoSEQ multiplex PCR, and the TCRdb table lists in-frame clones only, not all of them. The sample has around 200,000 clones; approximately 80% are singletons. The J gene is TRBJ2-5, the V gene TRBV2, with 12 bases identical to TRBD1. The receptor was derived from a girl aged 2-10 years in good health and CMV-seronegative. The sequencing sample was made of PBMCs. The CDR3 protein is CASSGGQGAQETQYF. The DNA of the CDR3 is TGTGCCAGCAGTGGGGGACAGGGGGCCCAAGAGACCCAGTACTTC.